Below are 16 T cell receptor beta chains sequenced from a single sample in a study of cytomegalovirus exposure and HLA in healthy donors. With 60 Vbeta and 13 Jbeta primers, the PCR was carried out. Generated by immunoSEQ multiplex PCR, the TCRdb table keeps only in-frame clones and is missing some. The top ten clones hold less than 15% of a sample with 100,000 to 150,000 clones, about four fifths of them seen once. Sequencing was performed on PBMCs. Receptor source: a woman aged 55-70 years in good health and CMV-seropositive.

The rearrangement joins TRBV6-4 to TRBJ1-2; possibly TRBD1 for D (5 bases). V was shortened by 2 bases and J by 0 bases, with 13 bases between the two germline ends. In germline, CDR1 is MRHNA, CDR2 SNTAGT. The CDR3 runs 16 residues. The CDR3 nucleotides are TGTGCCAGCAGTGACGGGGGGATAGGAGCTAACTATGGCTACACCTTC. Its protein is CASSDGGIGANYGYTF.

This clone has only a few counts. The V call is TRBV30, the J call TRBJ2-2, with D uncertain. CDR1 and CDR2 from the germline V gene are GTSNPN and SVGIG (reference sequence). The V and J ends lost 4 bases and 7 bases respectively, with 16 bases between them. The CDR3 covers 14 residues. For the CDR3, the DNA is TGTGCCTGGACTCTTAGCCTCTCTGGCGGGGAGCTGTTTTTT. It codes for CAWTLSLSGGELFF.

The CDR3 bases are TGTGCCAGCAGTCGATCAGGGAGGGAGACCCAGTACTTC. Protein: CASSRSGRETQYF. This chain uses TRBV27 with TRBJ2-5, with D possibly matching TRBD2 (6 bases). The CDR3 totals 13 residues. V lost 5 bases and J 5 bases, leaving 12 bases between the germline ends. Germline lookup yields CDR1 MNHEY and CDR2 SMNVEV (reference sequence).

The chain joins TRBV11-3 to TRBJ2-7; 7 nucleotides match TRBD2. The V and J ends lost 5 bases and 6 bases, in that order; junction bases with no gene match: 13. The CDR3 spans 15 residues. The germline V gene encodes CDR1 SGHNT and CDR2 YENEEA. CDR3 sequence (DNA): TGTGCCAGCAGCCCCGGGGGGAGCGCTCATGGCGAGCAGTACTTC. It specifies CASSPGGSAHGEQYF.

This chain connects TRBV5-1 to TRBJ2-1; D is undetermined. From germline, CDR1 is SGHRS and CDR2 YFSETQ. This CDR3 has 14 residues. V was trimmed by 1 base and J by 0 bases, leaving 5 bases between them. The CDR3 is CASSLPSSYNEQFF. The CDR3 DNA sequence: TGCGCCAGCAGCTTGCCTTCCTCCTACAATGAGCAGTTCTTC. Full variable domain (missing parts from reference TRBV5-1 and TRBJ2-1): KAGVTQTPRYLIKTRGQQVTLSCSPISGHRSVSWYQQTPGQGLQFLFEYFSETQRNKGNFPGRFSGRQFSNSRSEMNVSTLELGDSALYLCASSLPSSYNEQFFGPGTRLTVL.

This chain connects TRBV2 to TRBJ2-1; D perhaps matches TRBD2 (6 bases). The germline CDR1 and CDR2 sequences are SNHLY and FYNNEI. The V gene lost 8 bases and the J gene lost 5 bases, with 28 bases spanning the gap. This CDR3 is 18 amino acids long. CDR3 sequence (DNA): TGTGCCAGCGGAAGGAGGGCGACACTAATCCATGGGGACAATGAGCAGTTCTTC. Translated: CASGRRATLIHGDNEQFF.

The gene calls are TRBV11-2 and TRBJ1-1, with D perhaps TRBD1 (5 bases). Trimming took off 2 bases at V and 3 bases at J, with 13 bases between the two ends. The CDR3 is 15 residues long. The germline CDR1 and CDR2 sequences are SGHAT and FQNNGV. The CDR3 DNA sequence: TGTGCCAGCAGCTTATTACTTGCGGGACACACTGAAGCTTTCTTT. Translation gives CASSLLLAGHTEAFF.

This clone was seen a handful of times. This chain connects TRBV30 to TRBJ1-3; 8 bases line up with TRBD1. This CDR3 contains 14 residues. J lost 3 bases, V lost 2 bases, and 3 bases had no gene match. The germline gives CDR1 GTSNPN, CDR2 SVGIG (reference sequence). The CDR3 coding sequence is TGTGCCTGGAGTCCGACAGGGGTTGGAAACACCATATATTTT. Translated: CAWSPTGVGNTIYF.

J is TRBJ1-2 and V is TRBV7-2; 8 bases agree with TRBD1. After removal of 5 bases from V and 8 bases from J, the junction contained 19 bases not matched to a gene. The germline CDR1 and CDR2 sequences are SGHTA and FQGNSA. The length of the CDR3 is 17 residues. CDR3 amino acids: CASSRTGTGSLKGGYTF. For the CDR3, the DNA is TGTGCCAGCAGCCGGACCGGGACAGGCAGCCTCAAGGGCGGCTACACCTTC.

The chain combines TRBV19 with TRBJ2-1; 8 bases agree with TRBD2. The CDR3 is made up of 15 amino acids. J was trimmed by 0 bases and V by 5 bases; bases with no gene match: 3. CDR1 and CDR2 from the germline V gene are LNHDA and SQIVND (reference sequence). CDR3 in amino acids: CASSPLAGSYNEQFF. As DNA, the CDR3 is TGTGCCAGTAGTCCCCTAGCGGGCTCCTACAATGAGCAGTTCTTC. Full variable domain (outside the CDR3, taken from reference TRBV19 and TRBJ2-1): DGGITQSPKYLFRKEGQNVTLSCEQNLNHDAMYWYRQDPGQGLRLIYYSQIVNDFQKGDIAEGYSVSREKKESFPLTVTSAQKNPTAFYLCASSPLAGSYNEQFFGPGTRLTVL.

The V and J genes are TRBV18 and TRBJ2-7; 9 nucleotides match TRBD1. J lost 4 bases, V lost 6 bases, and 10 bases had no gene match. Germline V gives CDR1 KGHSH, CDR2 LQKENI. CDR3 size: 15 residues. DNA of the CDR3: TGTGCCAGCTCCCCCATGTCCGGGACAGGGTACGAGCAGTACTTC. This encodes CASSPMSGTGYEQYF.

Here the CDR3 reads CASSWNRGRNTIYF. The CDR3 nucleotides read TGTGCCAGCAGTTGGAACAGGGGCAGAAACACCATATATTTT. J is TRBJ1-3 and V is TRBV28; 7 bases are a match to TRBD1. The junction had 5 bases not matched to a gene; V was cut back by 4 bases and J by 5 bases. In germline, CDR1 is MDHEN, CDR2 SYDVKM. The CDR3 runs 14 residues.

This chain uses TRBV6-1 with TRBJ2-7; 9 nucleotides line up with TRBD1. The CDR3 extends over 15 amino acids. With 7 bases clipped from V and 2 bases from J, the junction kept 9 bases outside the gene matches. Per germline, CDR1 MNHNS and CDR2 SASEGT. The CDR3 region is CASTIGQGPTYEQYF. In nucleotides, the CDR3 is TGTGCCAGCACCATAGGACAGGGGCCGACCTACGAGCAGTACTTC.

This chain joins TRBV18 and TRBJ1-1; the match to TRBD1 covers 7 bases. There are 15 residues in the CDR3. V was pared by 2 bases and J by 1 base, with 4 bases of the junction left unmatched. From germline, CDR1 is KGHSH and CDR2 LQKENI. CDR3 loop: CASSPDNRGNTEAFF. CDR3 nucleotide sequence: TGTGCCAGCTCACCAGATAACAGGGGGAACACTGAAGCTTTCTTT.

V and J are TRBV4-2 and TRBJ2-5; TRBD1 matches 9 bases. V gave up 0 bases and J gave up 5 bases; unmatched junction bases: 4. CDR1 and CDR2 (germline): LGHNA, YNFKEQ. The CDR3 length is 15 residues. The CDR3 DNA follows: TGTGCCAGCAGCCAAGAGGGGACAGGGATGGAGACCCAGTACTTC. Translation: CASSQEGTGMETQYF.

The chain carries TRBV6-5 and TRBJ2-3; D is unresolved. With 1 base removed from V and 0 bases from J, the gap between germline ends came to 8 bases. Looked up from germline, CDR1 is MNHEY and CDR2 is SVGAGI. The CDR3 totals 15 residues. CDR3 region: CASSYWASSTDTQYF. The CDR3 region has the DNA TGTGCCAGCAGTTACTGGGCCAGTAGCACAGATACGCAGTATTTT.